These 24 T cell receptor beta chains were all obtained from the same sample, sequenced in a study of CD8 T cells in Susac syndrome. When the RNA was reverse transcribed, random hexamers were used with an input of roughly 0.45 to 1 ug. TCRdb re-analysed the immunoSEQ multiplex PCR reads in MiXCR, keeping a single row per CDR3 protein. The sample holds 90,000 to 110,000 distinct CDR3 sequences, approximately 96% seen once. The sequenced sample was CD4+ T cells from PBMCs. These receptor sequences come from a human donor in good health.

The chain combines TRBV28 with TRBJ2-7; 10 bases align to TRBD1. V lost 3 bases, J lost 6 bases, and 11 bases stayed unmatched. Germline V gene data show CDR1 as MDHEN and CDR2 as SYDVKM. The CDR3 length is 16 residues. In DNA form, the CDR3 reads TGTGCCAGCAGTTTTCGCGGACAGGGGGGCTCCAGCGAGCAGTACTTC. Amino acids: CASSFRGQGGSSEQYF.

The rearrangement joins TRBV20-1 to TRBJ1-1, with TRBD1 as a possible D gene (5 bases). CDR3 size: 12 residues. With 4 bases removed from V and 5 bases from J, the gap between germline ends came to 11 bases. Looked up from germline, CDR1 is DFQATT and CDR2 is SNEGSKA (reference sequence). For the CDR3, the DNA is TGCAGTGCTAACGGGGGAGGAACTGAAGCTTTCTTT. Amino acids: CSANGGGTEAFF.

The genes are TRBV7-3 and TRBJ2-7; 7 bases match TRBD2. The J segment lost 0 bases and the V segment lost 4 bases, leaving 0 bases of the junction unmatched. The CDR3 has 13 amino acids. CDR1 is SGHTA, CDR2 FQGTGA, per germline. CDR3 residues: CASSWGGSYEQYF. DNA for the CDR3: TGTGCCAGCAGCTGGGGGGGCTCCTACGAGCAGTACTTC.

CDR3 DNA sequence: TGTGCCAGCAGCTCTAGCGTTCATATATCTGAGCAGTTCTTC. As protein: CASSSSVHISEQFF. This chain links TRBV12-3 or TRBV12-4 with TRBJ2-1; weak D call: TRBD2 (6 bases). V lost 6 bases, J lost 9 bases, and 18 bases lay in between. The CDR3 totals 14 residues.

This chain joins TRBV2 and TRBJ2-5; no firm D call. CDR1 is SNHLY and CDR2 is FYNNEI in the germline V gene. The CDR3 is 12 residues long. V was trimmed by 7 bases and J by 10 bases, leaving 16 bases between them. In DNA form, the CDR3 reads TGTGCCAGCAACCTAGACGTGACAATCCAGTACTTC. It translates to CASNLDVTIQYF.

The CDR3 protein is CASSRLGTEAFF. CDR3 DNA sequence: TGTGCCAGCAGTCGACTCGGCACTGAAGCTTTCTTT. The rearrangement uses TRBV11-2 and TRBJ1-1; D is uncertain. Per germline, CDR1 SGHAT and CDR2 FQNNGV. The CDR3 is made up of 12 amino acids. Trimming pared 6 bases from V and 4 bases from J, leaving 9 bases between.

This chain uses TRBV6-6 with TRBJ2-5; D call uncertain. The CDR3 is made up of 15 amino acids. V was clipped by 5 bases and J by 5 bases, with 18 bases between them. Germline CDR1 is MNHNY and CDR2 is SVGAGI (reference sequence). The CDR3, as DNA: TGTGCCAGCAGTCCCTCCTTGGCGGTCCGCGAGACCCAGTACTTC. Its protein is CASSPSLAVRETQYF.

The chain couples TRBV7-2 to TRBJ2-5, with D tentatively TRBD1 (5 bases). V lost 7 bases and J lost 0, with 6 bases in between. This CDR3 comprises 12 residues. Per the germline V gene, CDR1 is SGHTA and CDR2 is FQGNSA. This chain's CDR3 is CASNRNQETQYF. CDR3 bases: TGTGCCAGCAACAGGAACCAAGAGACCCAGTACTTC.

The gene calls are TRBV5-4 and TRBJ2-1; D gene unclear. The CDR3 covers 16 residues. The germline V gene has CDR1 SGHNT and CDR2 YYREEE (reference sequence). V was cut by 4 bases and J by 0 bases, with 14 bases left in between. In DNA form, the CDR3 reads TGTGCCAGCAGCCCAGTGGACCCGTTCTCCTACAATGAGCAGTTCTTC. Its translation is CASSPVDPFSYNEQFF.

V is TRBV11-3 and J is TRBJ2-3, with D uncertain. This CDR3 is 12 amino acids long. Germline V gives CDR1 SGHNT, CDR2 YENEEA. Trimming removed 1 base from V and 7 bases from J, with 6 bases in between. CDR3 residues: CASSLGRHTQYF. In DNA, the CDR3 is TGTGCCAGCAGCTTAGGACGCCATACGCAGTATTTT.

This chain connects TRBV5-1 to TRBJ1-2; unclear D gene. The CDR3 consists of 14 residues. V lost 0 bases, J lost 4 bases, and 10 bases lay in between. The germline gives CDR1 SGHRS, CDR2 YFSETQ. The CDR3 nucleotides read TGCGCCAGCAGCTTGGACCAGCCTGCCTATGGCTACACCTTC. It specifies CASSLDQPAYGYTF.

The chain employs TRBV11-2 and TRBJ2-2, with 9 bases lining up with TRBD1. CDR1 SGHAT and CDR2 FQNNGV come from the germline V gene. The ends lost 1 base at V and 3 bases at J; junction bases unmatched: 3. The CDR3 length is 16 residues. CDR3 DNA sequence: TGTGCCAGCAGCTTAGTTAGGACAGGGGACACCGGGGAGCTGTTTTTT. Translation gives CASSLVRTGDTGELFF.

This chain connects TRBV18 to TRBJ2-3, with D unclear. V lost 4 bases and J 7 bases, leaving 9 bases between the germline ends. Germline loops: CDR1 KGHSH, CDR2 LQKENI. This CDR3 is built from 12 residues. The CDR3 DNA sequence: TGTGCCAGCTCACTCGAGCGAAATACGCAGTATTTT. Residues: CASSLERNTQYF.

The genes are TRBV7-2 and TRBJ2-3; 10 bases are shared with TRBD1. There are 15 residues in the CDR3. The germline V gene encodes CDR1 SGHTA and CDR2 FQGNSA. After removal of 5 bases from V and 3 bases from J, the junction contained 5 bases not matched to a gene. CDR3 residues: CASSPRDRGTDTQYF. Here the CDR3 DNA reads TGTGCCAGCAGCCCACGGGACAGGGGTACAGATACGCAGTATTTT.

The V and J genes are TRBV29-1 and TRBJ2-5; 16 bases fit TRBD2. Germline trimming cut 1 base from V and 0 bases from J; bases unmatched to any gene: 2. Germline lookup yields CDR1 SQVTM and CDR2 ANQGSEA. This CDR3 has 17 residues. CDR3 in DNA: TGCAGCGTTGAAGGGGGACTAGCGGGAGGGTACCAAGAGACCCAGTACTTC. Translating it yields CSVEGGLAGGYQETQYF.

This clonotype was picked up one time. The gene calls are TRBV2 and TRBJ2-7; 7 bases are a match to TRBD2. CDR3 length: 16 amino acids. The germline gives CDR1 SNHLY, CDR2 FYNNEI. V dropped 2 bases and J dropped 7; count of bases not matched to a gene: 14. The DNA of the CDR3 is TGTGCCAGCAGTGAACGCCGGGGGGAATGGGTGCCTGAGCAGTACTTC. Its translation: CASSERRGEWVPEQYF.

This clonotype was seen just once. This rearrangement joins TRBV19 to TRBJ1-2, with 8 bases lining up with TRBD1. V shed 5 bases, J shed 0 bases, and the junction held 11 bases outside the gene matches. The length of the CDR3 is 17 residues. Per germline, CDR1 LNHDA and CDR2 SQIVND (reference sequence). This CDR3 reads CASSPGTGNKPNYGYTF. CDR3 nucleotides: TGTGCCAGTAGTCCAGGGACAGGAAATAAGCCTAACTATGGCTACACCTTC.

V is TRBV6-2 or TRBV6-3 and J is TRBJ1-2; D is undetermined. The length of the CDR3 is 13 residues. The germline V gene encodes CDR1 MNHEY and CDR2 SVGEGT. V dropped 4 bases and J dropped 4 bases, with 10 bases sitting between them. Here the CDR3 reads CASSSGQSYGYTF. CDR3 nucleotides: TGTGCCAGCAGTTCCGGGCAGAGCTATGGCTACACCTTC.

The rearrangement links TRBV6-1 to TRBJ2-7; 10 nucleotides agree with TRBD1. V was pared by 8 bases and J by 6 bases, with 10 bases of the junction left unmatched. This CDR3 region has 14 residues. The V gene's germline CDR1 is MNHNS and CDR2 SASEGT. The CDR3 nucleotides read TGTGCCAGCGGCGACAGGGACAGGGGTAGCGAGCAGTACTTC. It codes for CASGDRDRGSEQYF.

The V call is TRBV6-5, the J call TRBJ1-1; 7 bases line up with TRBD1. With 4 bases clipped from V and 1 base from J, the junction kept 6 bases outside the gene matches. The CDR3 extends over 15 amino acids. Germline-derived CDR1 and CDR2 are MNHEY and SVGAGI. The CDR3 coding sequence is TGTGCCAGCAGTTTCGTGGGACAGCGGAACACTGAAGCTTTCTTT. Residues: CASSFVGQRNTEAFF.

The chain links TRBV2 to TRBJ2-3, with D possibly being TRBD2 (5 bases). V was shortened by 1 base and J by 0 bases, with 5 bases between the two germline ends. The CDR3 runs 14 residues. The germline CDR1 and CDR2 sequences are SNHLY and FYNNEI. CDR3 in DNA: TGTGCCAGCAGTGAAGGACTAAGCACAGATACGCAGTATTTT. Translating gives CASSEGLSTDTQYF.

The chain joins TRBV25-1 to TRBJ2-5, with TRBD2 identical over 12 bases. The CDR3 spans 16 residues. V shed 5 bases and J 7 bases; nucleotides not matched to a gene: 11. Per the germline V gene, CDR1 is MGHDK and CDR2 is SYGVNS. CDR3 sequence reads: CASSSPTSGSPGTQYF. The CDR3 nucleotides read TGTGCCAGCAGTTCACCGACTAGCGGGAGCCCCGGGACCCAGTACTTC.

The chain couples TRBV20-1 to TRBJ2-2; maybe TRBD2 (6 bases). The CDR3 sequence is 15 residues long. CDR1 is DFQATT and CDR2 is SNEGSKA in the germline V gene (reference sequence). The V gene lost 6 bases and the J gene lost 3 bases, with 17 bases spanning the gap. Here the CDR3 DNA reads TGCAGTGCGTATCTGGCGGGGATCTACACCGGGGAGCTGTTTTTT. It encodes CSAYLAGIYTGELFF.

The chain carries TRBV6-5 and TRBJ1-6, with D hard to call. V lost 2 bases and J lost 8, with 4 bases in between. The CDR3 consists of 12 residues. Germline V gene data show CDR1 as MNHEY and CDR2 as SVGAGI. The CDR3 DNA is TGTGCCAGCAGTTACAGGGATTCACCCCTCCACTTT. Translation: CASSYRDSPLHF.